The present T cell receptor beta chain was sequenced within a study of T cells after somatic rescue of genetic block. Sequencing was performed with immunoSEQ multiplex PCR; in TCRdb, only in-frame clones are kept and a portion is missing. The table lists 110,000 or so clones, about 90% of them singletons. The CDR3 contains 13 residues. The V and J ends lost 4 bases and 4 bases respectively, with 8 bases between them. The germline V gene encodes CDR1 LNHNV and CDR2 YYDKDF (reference sequence). The sequenced material came from peripheral blood mononuclear cells (PBMCs). The chain joins TRBV15 to TRBJ2-1; D is perhaps TRBD1 (5 bases). The origin of this receptor is a woman between 18 and 29 years old. The CDR3 reads CATSTGSYNEQFF. CDR3 sequence (DNA): TGTGCCACCAGCACAGGGTCTTACAATGAGCAGTTCTTC.